Shown below are 18 T cell receptor beta chains from a single sample sequenced in a study of T cells in Graves' hyperthyroidism and ophthalmopathy. The source material, RNA transcripts, was used to amplify TCR beta CDR3 regions. RT-PCR in the first round (using the HTBI primer set) targeted the TCR CDR3. TCRdb itself ran the multiplex PCR reads through MiXCR, one entry per CDR3 protein. The sample consists of about 740,000 distinct CDR3 sequences, around 13% of them appearing once. Specimen: blood. Receptors originate from a woman younger than 30 with Graves' hyperthyroidism.

The chain combines TRBV6-1 with TRBJ2-2; maybe TRBD1 (5 bases). The V end lost 8 bases, the J end lost 2 bases, and 12 bases lay between the germline ends. This CDR3 comprises 14 residues. Looked up from germline, CDR1 is MNHNS and CDR2 is SASEGT. CDR3 residues: CASLLDRNTGELFF. In DNA form, the CDR3 reads TGTGCCAGCCTTCTCGACAGAAACACCGGGGAGCTGTTTTTT.

This clonotype was counted a few times. This chain joins TRBV6-1 and TRBJ1-6, with D unclear. From germline, CDR1 is MNHNS and CDR2 SASEGT. This CDR3 contains 17 residues. Between the trimmed V and J ends, which lost 1 base and 3 bases, there was a span of 13 bases. CDR3 nucleotides: TGTGCCAGCAGTGAAGAAACGGCACTCCACTATAATTCACCCCTCCACTTT. As protein: CASSEETALHYNSPLHF.

This clonotype was seen more than once but under ten times. This rearrangement joins TRBV15 to TRBJ2-3; possible D gene TRBD2, 6 bases. The ends were cut back, 0 bases at V and 7 bases at J, with 14 bases in the middle. This CDR3 region has 15 residues. CDR1 LNHNV and CDR2 YYDKDF come from the germline V gene (reference sequence). CDR3 residues: CATSRDSGRGNTQYF. CDR3 sequence (DNA): TGTGCCACCAGCAGAGATTCCGGGAGAGGAAATACGCAGTATTTT.

This chain joins TRBV4-3 and TRBJ2-7; 9 bases align to TRBD1. This CDR3 spans 15 amino acids. CDR1 and CDR2 (germline): LGHNA, YSLEER. After removal of 2 bases from V and 6 bases from J, the junction contained 8 bases not matched to a gene. CDR3 region: CASSQSRTGGSEQYF. The DNA of the CDR3 is TGCGCCAGCAGCCAATCCCGAACAGGGGGCAGCGAGCAGTACTTC.

In its sample, this clonotype was seen many times. This chain joins TRBV28 and TRBJ2-5, with D tentatively TRBD2 (6 bases). Germline CDR1 is MDHEN and CDR2 is SYDVKM. The CDR3 is 12 amino acids. Trimming removed 8 bases from V and 7 bases from J, with 14 bases in between. CDR3 in DNA: TGTGCCAGCGGGAGGCGGCGGGGGACCCAGTACTTC. This sequence encodes CASGRRRGTQYF.

V is TRBV29-1 and J is TRBJ2-5; D gene ambiguous. The CDR3 extends over 13 amino acids. The germline gives CDR1 SQVTM, CDR2 ANQGSEA. The V and J ends lost 4 bases and 3 bases respectively, with 12 bases between them. CDR3: CSVVRVGEETQYF. The DNA for the CDR3 is TGCAGCGTTGTTCGTGTGGGTGAAGAGACCCAGTACTTC.

This clonotype was observed at least ten times. The rearrangement links TRBV27 to TRBJ1-6; D is perhaps TRBD1 (5 bases). CDR3 length equals 13 residues. CDR1 is MNHEY and CDR2 is SMNVEV in the germline V gene (reference sequence). With 3 bases removed from V and 10 bases from J, the gap between germline ends came to 10 bases. The CDR3 is CASSFEGWSPLHF. The CDR3 nucleotides read TGTGCCAGCAGTTTCGAGGGGTGGTCACCCCTCCACTTT.

This clonotype was observed at least ten times. The chain has TRBV2 and TRBJ2-3, with TRBD2 matching 8 bases. Looked up from germline, CDR1 is SNHLY and CDR2 is FYNNEI. Trimming took 8 bases from V and 6 from J; bases not matched to a gene: 10. The CDR3 has 14 residues. The CDR3 sequence: CASLPSGSGDTQYF. Written as DNA, the CDR3 is TGTGCCAGCCTTCCGAGCGGGAGTGGGGATACGCAGTATTTT.

This clonotype was counted many times. The J gene is TRBJ2-3, the V gene TRBV28, with 11 bases lining up with TRBD2. This CDR3 contains 16 residues. J lost 0 bases, V lost 4 bases, and 3 bases had no gene match. Germline CDR1 MDHEN, CDR2 SYDVKM. This CDR3 is CASSSPSGGSTDTQYF. Written as DNA, the CDR3 is TGTGCCAGCAGTTCCCCTAGCGGGGGGAGCACAGATACGCAGTATTTT.

In this sample, this clonotype turned up many times. The V gene is TRBV2, the J gene TRBJ1-5; D is unresolved. This CDR3 comprises 12 residues. Germline values: CDR1 SNHLY, CDR2 FYNNEI. V gave up 6 bases and J gave up 1 base, with 4 bases separating them. The CDR3 region is CASRDSNQPQHF. In DNA, the CDR3 is TGTGCCAGCAGGGACAGCAATCAGCCCCAGCATTTT.

This clonotype has a count of ten or more. J is TRBJ1-4 and V is TRBV2; D unresolved. Per germline, CDR1 SNHLY and CDR2 FYNNEI. The V and J ends lost 3 bases and 8 bases respectively, with 7 bases between them. The CDR3 consists of 12 residues. The CDR3, as DNA: TGTGCCAGCAGTGAGGCTTCCGAAAAACTGTTTTTT. Encoded protein: CASSEASEKLFF.

This clonotype has only a few counts. V is TRBV20-1 and J is TRBJ2-7, with D perhaps assigned TRBD1 or TRBD2 (5 bases each). Germline loops: CDR1 DFQATT, CDR2 SNEGSKA (reference sequence). V dropped 5 bases and J dropped 2 bases, with 19 bases sitting between them. CDR3 length equals 15 residues. The CDR3 sequence: CSALLPGTATYEQYF. The DNA of the CDR3 is TGCAGTGCTCTTTTGCCCGGGACCGCCACCTACGAGCAGTACTTC.

This clonotype showed up many times. This chain links TRBV15 with TRBJ1-2; D is perhaps TRBD1 (6 bases). Germline lookup yields CDR1 LNHNV and CDR2 YYDKDF (reference sequence). The CDR3 is 14 residues long. V was trimmed by 6 bases and J by 8 bases, leaving 19 bases between them. The CDR3: CATRETLGGYGYTF. The CDR3 nucleotides are TGTGCCACCAGGGAGACTTTAGGGGGTTACGGCTACACCTTC. The whole variable domain, remainder taken from reference TRBV15 and TRBJ1-2, is DAMVIQNPRYQVTQFGKPVTLSCSQTLNHNVMYWYQQKSSQAPKLLFHYYDKDFNNEADTPDNFQSRRPNTSFCFLDIRSPGLGDTAMYLCATRETLGGYGYTFGSGTRLTVV.

This clonotype has a handful of counts. This chain joins TRBV9 and TRBJ2-1; 8 positions agree with TRBD2. The germline gives CDR1 SGDLS, CDR2 YYNGEE. The CDR3 sequence is 16 residues long. The V gene end was trimmed by 4 bases and the J gene end by 10 bases; junction bases not matched to a gene: 16. The CDR3 region has the DNA TGTGCCAGCAGCCCCACCGGAGCGGGAGTACCCTGGGAGCAGTTCTTC. It encodes CASSPTGAGVPWEQFF. The variable domain in full, with the rest retrieved from reference TRBV9 and TRBJ2-1, is DSGVTQTPKHLITATGQRVTLRCSPRSGDLSVYWYQQSLDQGLQFLIQYYNGEERAKGNILERFSAQQFPDLHSELNLSSLELGDSALYFCASSPTGAGVPWEQFFGPGTRLTVL.

This clonotype was counted a few times. V gene TRBV6-1 combines with J gene TRBJ2-1, with D uncertain. Looked up from germline, CDR1 is MNHNS and CDR2 is SASEGT. With 5 bases removed from V and 10 bases from J, the gap between germline ends came to 21 bases. The CDR3 contains 15 residues. The CDR3 coding sequence is TGTGCCAGCAGTTCTGAGAGGTTGTGGTATGGGGAGCAGTTCTTC. It encodes CASSSERLWYGEQFF.

This clonotype was counted ten times or more. The V call is TRBV7-9, the J call TRBJ2-1; TRBD1 might be the D (5 bases). The V end lost 5 bases, the J end lost 4 bases, and 18 bases lay between the germline ends. In germline, CDR1 is SEHNR, CDR2 FQNEAQ (reference sequence). The CDR3 is made up of 16 amino acids. CDR3 sequence (DNA): TGTGCCAGCAGCCCCCGTTGGGGCCACGGATACAATGAGCAGTTCTTC. This encodes CASSPRWGHGYNEQFF. Together with reference TRBV7-9 and TRBJ2-1, the CDR3 gives the full variable domain: DTGVSQNPRHKITKRGQNVTFRCDPISEHNRLYWYRQTLGQGPEFLTYFQNEAQLEKSRLLSDRFSAERPKGSFSTLEIQRTEQGDSAMYLCASSPRWGHGYNEQFFGPGTRLTVL.

This clonotype was recorded a few times. The V gene is TRBV2, the J gene TRBJ2-1, with 8 bases matching TRBD2. Germline values: CDR1 SNHLY, CDR2 FYNNEI. This CDR3 is built from 15 residues. J was trimmed by 2 bases and V by 6 bases; bases with no gene match: 6. CDR3: CASRPGLVAYNEQFF. Written as DNA, the CDR3 is TGTGCCAGCAGGCCGGGACTAGTGGCCTACAATGAGCAGTTCTTC.

The table lists this clonotype with a count of one. A much more abundant neighbour one base away suggests this may be a read error. The J gene is TRBJ1-2, the V gene TRBV6-5; unclear D gene. The ends were cut back, 2 bases at V and 7 bases at J, with 14 bases in the middle. The CDR3 loop spans 14 amino acids. From germline, CDR1 is MNHEY and CDR2 SVGAGI. CDR3 sequence reads: CASSYRQASAGYTF. Here the CDR3 DNA reads TGTGCCAGCAGTTACCGGCAGGCGAGCGCTGGCTACACCTTC.